This entry describes one T cell receptor (beta chain). Here immunoSEQ multiplex PCR was the method, and the copy in TCRdb shows in-frame clones only, minus some. The sample contains fewer than 35,000 clones, 91% of which appear only once. The CDR3 is 17 amino acids. CDR1 MDHEN and CDR2 SYDVKM come from the germline V gene. V was clipped by 6 bases and J by 7 bases; unmatched bases: 12. These data are taken from a study of blood T cell repertoires in COVID-19. The sequenced sample consisted of peripheral blood. The chain uses TRBV28 and TRBJ2-1; 13 bases map to TRBD2. The sequence derives from a human donor with active COVID-19. The donor label of this sample is uncertain. The CDR3 DNA reads TGTGCCAGCAGCCCGACCCGGACTAGCGGGGGTGGTAATGAGCAGTTCTTC. Translated, it gives CASSPTRTSGGGNEQFF. Based on the CDR3 plus reference TRBV28 and TRBJ2-1, the full variable domain is DVKVTQSSRYLVKRTGEKVFLECVQDMDHENMFWYRQDPGLGLRLIYFSYDVKMKEKGDIPEGYSVSREKKERFSLILESASTNQTSMYLCASSPTRTSGGGNEQFFGPGTRLTVL.